The 11 T cell receptor beta chains listed next were all sequenced from one sample in a study of T cells in Graves' hyperthyroidism and ophthalmopathy. Amplification targeted TCR beta CDR3 regions from RNA transcripts. First-round RT-PCR targeting the TCR CDR3 was performed with the HTBI primer set. TCRdb ran MiXCR on the multiplex PCR reads and lists one entry per CDR3 protein. This sample has 530,000 or so distinct CDR3 sequences, with approximately 25% found just once. The specimen sequenced was blood. These receptors came from a young woman with Graves' ophthalmopathy.

This clonotype was picked up many times. The V gene is TRBV28, the J gene TRBJ2-6; D is uncertain. Germline CDR1 MDHEN, CDR2 SYDVKM. V was trimmed by 5 bases and J by 2 bases, leaving 10 bases between them. CDR3 length: 15 residues. CDR3 in amino acids: CASSTEEPGANVLTF. CDR3 DNA sequence: TGTGCCAGCAGTACCGAGGAGCCTGGGGCCAACGTCCTGACTTTC.

V usage is TRBV30 and J usage is TRBJ2-7; 7 bases line up with TRBD1. Germline loops: CDR1 GTSNPN, CDR2 SVGIG (reference sequence). V lost 1 base and J lost 2; bases outside the gene matches: 5. The CDR3 consists of 14 residues. The DNA for the CDR3 is TGTGCCTGGAGTGCCGGGACAGACCCCTACGAGCAGTACTTC. Protein sequence: CAWSAGTDPYEQYF.

This clonotype appeared many times. The rearrangement links TRBV12-3 or TRBV12-4 to TRBJ1-2; 7 bases map to TRBD1. The length of the CDR3 is 16 residues. V gave up 6 bases and J gave up 4 bases; unmatched junction bases: 14. CDR3 coding DNA: TGTGCCAGCAGCCATCAGACAGGGACCTCTGCCTATGGCTACACCTTC. This gives the protein CASSHQTGTSAYGYTF.

This clonotype was picked up many times. The chain has TRBV3-1 and TRBJ2-7; 8 bases line up with TRBD1. CDR1 LGHDT and CDR2 YNNKEL come from the germline V gene (reference sequence). With V trimmed by 8 bases and J by 3 bases, 9 bases remained unmatched. This CDR3 spans 14 amino acids. CDR3 sequence: CASRRQGAHYEQYF. CDR3 nucleotide sequence: TGTGCCAGCCGCCGTCAGGGGGCCCACTACGAGCAGTACTTC.

This clonotype has a count of ten or more. The chain recombines TRBV15 with TRBJ1-1; TRBD1 matches 8 bases. The CDR3 has 14 amino acids. With 5 bases clipped from V and 8 bases from J, the junction kept 10 bases outside the gene matches. Germline V gives CDR1 LNHNV, CDR2 YYDKDF (reference sequence). The CDR3 nucleotides read TGTGCCACCAGCCCCGGGACAGGTGACCAAGAAGCTTTCTTT. Amino acids: CATSPGTGDQEAFF.

The table lists this clonotype with many counts. The chain carries TRBV10-3 and TRBJ1-3, with a weak D call TRBD1 (5 bases). Germline V gene data show CDR1 as ENHRY and CDR2 as SYGVKD. V shed 6 bases and J shed 0 bases, with 12 bases lying between them. This CDR3 spans 15 amino acids. CDR3 in DNA: TGTGCCATCAGCGGTGGGGCCCTCTCTGGAAACACCATATATTTT. Translated, it gives CAISGGALSGNTIYF.

The V call is TRBV2, the J call TRBJ1-2, with 11 bases aligning to TRBD1. The CDR3 has 15 amino acids. Germline V gene sequence: CDR1 SNHLY, CDR2 FYNNEI. The J segment lost 4 bases and the V segment lost 5 bases, leaving 6 bases of the junction unmatched. CDR3 sequence reads: CASSSGQGEFYGYTF. Here the CDR3 DNA reads TGTGCCAGCAGTTCGGGACAGGGGGAGTTCTATGGCTACACCTTC.

Ten or more counts support this clonotype. The chain uses TRBV28 and TRBJ2-7; tentative D call: TRBD1 (6 bases). V dropped 6 bases and J dropped 3 bases, with 18 bases sitting between them. This CDR3 is built from 15 residues. Looked up from germline, CDR1 is MDHEN and CDR2 is SYDVKM. CDR3 DNA: TGTGCCAGCAGCTACCAATCGACAGGAGGCTACGAGCAGTACTTC. Translation: CASSYQSTGGYEQYF.

In its sample, this clonotype was seen once. The chain combines TRBV19 with TRBJ1-1; 9 bases map to TRBD1. CDR3 length: 16 amino acids. CDR1 and CDR2 from the germline V gene are LNHDA and SQIVND (reference sequence). With 4 bases clipped from V and 1 base from J, the junction kept 7 bases outside the gene matches. CDR3 loop: CASSTPSTGGNTEAFF. CDR3 nucleotide sequence: TGTGCCAGTAGTACACCCTCGACAGGGGGGAACACTGAAGCTTTCTTT.

In its sample, this clonotype was seen many times. CDR3 region: CASAKEVQGLNYGYTF. For the CDR3, the DNA is TGTGCCAGCGCAAAAGAAGTTCAGGGGCTTAACTATGGCTACACCTTC. This sequence joins TRBV6-1 and TRBJ1-2, with D possibly being TRBD1 (6 bases). Germline V gene lookup returns CDR1 MNHNS and CDR2 SASEGT. V lost 8 bases to trimming and J lost 1 base, with 20 bases between them. CDR3 size: 16 residues.

This clonotype showed up just a few times. J is TRBJ1-1 and V is TRBV29-1; D ambiguous. The length of the CDR3 is 13 residues. Germline-derived CDR1 and CDR2 are SQVTM and ANQGSEA. Trimming took 6 bases from V and 1 from J, leaving 12 bases between them. CDR3 DNA: TGCAGCGTCGTAAGAGGCGGGAACACTGAAGCTTTCTTT. Translating it yields CSVVRGGNTEAFF.